This T cell receptor (beta chain) was captured in a study of T cells after yellow fever vaccination. The sample holds a few counts of this clonotype. One entry per CDR3 protein, called by TCRdb with MiXCR from the 5' RACE reads. The repertoire holds about 330,000 distinct CDR3 sequences, roughly 7.5% seen once, with around 17% in the top ten. This CDR3 is built from 12 residues. Between the trimmed V and J ends, which lost 5 bases and 3 bases, there was a span of 8 bases. Germline V gene data show CDR1 as MDHEN and CDR2 as SYDVKM. Sequenced material: PBMCs, taken roughly seven weeks after the first yellow fever vaccination. V is TRBV28 and J is TRBJ2-7; D call uncertain. The receptor comes from a man younger than 35 who received the YFV17D yellow fever vaccine. The CDR3 coding sequence is TGTGCCAGCAGTACGACGGACTACGAGCAGTACTTC. Amino acid sequence: CASSTTDYEQYF.